These T cell receptor beta chains were read from a single sample in a study of blood T cell repertoires in COVID-19. Clones were read by immunoSEQ multiplex PCR, and TCRdb kept only the in-frame ones, dropping some. Here the sample spans approximately 37,000 clones, approximately 90% being singletons. Sequencing was carried out using peripheral blood. The receptors derive from a middle-aged man in a cohort sampled during active COVID-19. CDR3s include the opening cysteine and the closing phenylalanine or tryptophan. Each record gives: V gene, D gene, clone size, J gene, CDR3 protein, CDR3 DNA. A D gene is named only where the DNA matches it firmly. Clone size is not always given. Where it is, it says once, few, many or a class for expanded clones.

TRBV2	TRBD1	.	TRBJ1-1	CASRGDRGDTEAFF	TGTGCCAGCAGAGGCGACAGGGGGGACACTGAAGCTTTCTTT
TRBV7-9	.	.	TRBJ2-3	CASIGGESALDTQYF	TGTGCCAGCATTGGAGGGGAGTCGGCCCTGGATACGCAGTATTTT
TRBV5-6	.	.	TRBJ2-5	CASSLGEMEQETQYF	TGTGCCAGCAGCCTAGGGGAAATGGAACAAGAGACCCAGTACTTC
TRBV9	.	.	TRBJ2-3	CASSPNPLAPDTQYF	TGTGCCAGCAGCCCCAACCCTCTGGCCCCAGATACGCAGTATTTT
TRBV6-5	.	.	TRBJ1-2	CASSYSSSYGYTF	TGTGCCAGCAGTTACTCGAGTAGCTATGGCTACACCTTC
TRBV13	TRBD2	medium-sized	TRBJ2-3	CASSRSGVTDTQYF	TGTGCCAGCAGCCGTAGCGGGGTCACAGATACGCAGTATTTT
TRBV7-6	.	.	TRBJ1-5	CASSLVPLGLNQPQHF	TGTGCCAGCAGCTTAGTGCCGTTAGGACTTAATCAGCCCCAGCATTTT
TRBV7-3	.	.	TRBJ2-2	CASSLTLGLAYTGELFF	TGTGCCAGCAGCTTAACGCTCGGGTTAGCCTACACCGGGGAGCTGTTTTTT
TRBV6-2/TRBV6-3	.	.	TRBJ2-2	CASSSSRTGELFF	TGTGCCAGCAGTTCCTCGAGGACCGGGGAGCTGTTTTTT
TRBV7-9	.	.	TRBJ1-6	CASSSTHQGGLNSPLHF	TGTGCCAGCAGCTCAACGCACCAGGGAGGGTTGAATTCACCCCTCCACTTT
TRBV6-1	.	few	TRBJ2-7	CASSEEIELGGFTYEQYF	TGTGCCAGCAGTGAAGAAATTGAGCTGGGAGGTTTCACGTACGAGCAGTACTTC
TRBV7-2	TRBD2	.	TRBJ2-7	CASSVGTSGYEQYF	TGTGCCAGCAGCGTTGGGACTAGCGGCTACGAGCAGTACTTC
TRBV27	TRBD2	.	TRBJ2-5	CASTGGGAETQYF	TGTGCCAGCACCGGGGGGGGAGCGGAGACCCAGTACTTC
TRBV13	.	.	TRBJ2-1	CASSSRESHEQFF	TGTGCCAGCAGCTCTAGGGAGTCCCATGAGCAGTTCTTC
TRBV7-2	TRBD2	.	TRBJ2-5	CASSTTSGWGQETQYF	TGTGCCAGCAGCACGACTAGCGGGTGGGGCCAAGAGACCCAGTACTTC
TRBV7-3	.	.	TRBJ1-5	CASSLRGGKQPQHF	TGTGCCAGCAGCTTAAGAGGGGGAAAGCAGCCCCAGCATTTT
TRBV6-2/TRBV6-3	.	.	TRBJ2-2	CASSIIDSRLTGELFF	TGTGCCAGCAGCATTATAGACAGTAGGCTAACCGGGGAGCTGTTTTTT
TRBV19	.	.	TRBJ2-2	CASSINRNTGELFF	TGTGCCAGTAGTATAAATCGTAACACCGGGGAGCTGTTTTTT
TRBV4-1	TRBD2	once	TRBJ2-7	CASSQDKGRDEQYF	TGCGCCAGCAGCCAAGATAAGGGGAGGGACGAGCAGTACTTC
TRBV5-8	TRBD2	.	TRBJ2-3	CASSPISGGAGDTQYF	TGTGCCAGCAGCCCGATTAGCGGGGGGGCAGGAGATACGCAGTATTTT
TRBV19	.	.	TRBJ1-1	CASSIRRGEAFF	TGTGCCAGTAGTATACGCAGGGGTGAAGCTTTCTTT
TRBV7-9	.	.	TRBJ1-4	CASRKTGIGEKLFF	TGTGCCAGCAGGAAGACAGGTATAGGGGAAAAACTGTTTTTT
TRBV2	.	.	TRBJ2-7	CASYPDFPYEQYF	TGTGCCAGTTATCCCGACTTCCCCTACGAGCAGTACTTC
TRBV4-1	TRBD2	.	TRBJ2-3	CASSQTLAPSTDTQYF	TGCGCCAGCAGCCAGACACTAGCGCCCAGCACAGATACGCAGTATTTT
TRBV19	.	.	TRBJ1-5	CASSITGWSNQPQHF	TGTGCCAGTAGTATTACAGGGTGGAGCAATCAGCCCCAGCATTTT
TRBV9	TRBD1	.	TRBJ1-2	CASSDQGAGFPYHGYTF	TGTGCCAGCAGCGATCAGGGGGCGGGGTTCCCCTATCATGGCTACACCTTC
TRBV27	.	once	TRBJ1-2	CASSASPRVRGYTF	TGTGCCAGCAGTGCCTCCCCCAGGGTGCGGGGCTACACCTTC
TRBV30	.	.	TRBJ1-1	CAWSVPGQTFGF	TGTGCCTGGAGTGTACCCGGACAGACGTTCGGTTTT
TRBV28	.	.	TRBJ1-5	CASIGSRSNQPQHF	TGTGCCAGCATTGGGAGCCGTAGCAATCAGCCCCAGCATTTT
TRBV6-6	TRBD2	once	TRBJ2-3	CASGRDATGTDTQYF	TGTGCCAGCGGGAGGGACGCGACTGGCACAGATACGCAGTATTTT
TRBV6-4	TRBD2	.	TRBJ2-1	CASRGGLTSSYNEQFF	TGTGCCAGCAGGGGGGGACTAACGAGCTCCTACAATGAGCAGTTCTTC
TRBV7-2	.	.	TRBJ1-4	CASSSGAEKLFF	TGTGCCAGCAGCTCAGGGGCTGAAAAACTGTTTTTT
TRBV5-1	.	.	TRBJ2-4	CASSLGGGAQYF	TGCGCCAGCAGCTTAGGCGGGGGCGCTCAGTACTTC
TRBV6-6	.	.	TRBJ1-2	CASSPPGGYGYTF	TGTGCCAGCAGTCCACCGGGTGGCTATGGCTACACCTTC
TRBV6-1	TRBD2	once	TRBJ2-1	CASSERTSGMFYNEQFF	TGTGCCAGCAGTGAAAGGACTAGCGGGATGTTCTACAATGAGCAGTTCTTC
TRBV5-1	.	.	TRBJ2-4	CASSLGVTGSKNIQYF	TGCGCCAGCAGCTTGGGCGTGACAGGTTCCAAAAACATTCAGTACTTC
TRBV9	TRBD2	.	TRBJ2-5	CASSAREGWEGIQETQYF	TGTGCCAGCAGCGCTCGGGAGGGATGGGAGGGCATACAAGAGACCCAGTACTTC
TRBV5-4	.	few	TRBJ1-6	CASSSAQVRNSPLHF	TGTGCCAGCAGCTCAGCACAGGTCCGTAATTCACCCCTCCACTTT
TRBV5-8	.	.	TRBJ1-2	CASSPSPGQYGYTF	TGTGCCAGCAGCCCTTCTCCAGGGCAGTATGGCTACACCTTC
TRBV5-4	TRBD2	few	TRBJ2-5	CASSFPSSGRVETQYF	TGTGCCAGCAGCTTTCCCTCTAGCGGGAGAGTTGAGACCCAGTACTTC
TRBV27	TRBD2	once	TRBJ2-1	CASTPRRDYRNEQFF	TGTGCCAGCACCCCCCGACGGGACTATCGCAATGAGCAGTTCTTC
TRBV14	TRBD1	.	TRBJ1-2	CASSQDRAGTELYGYTF	TGTGCCAGCAGCCAAGATAGGGCCGGGACAGAATTATATGGCTACACCTTC
TRBV9	TRBD1	.	TRBJ2-5	CASRIGTGRHETQYF	TGTGCCAGTCGAATTGGGACAGGAAGGCATGAGACCCAGTACTTC
TRBV6-5	.	once	TRBJ1-1	CASSSLGGARTEAFF	TGTGCCAGCAGCTCCCTTGGGGGGGCGCGCACTGAAGCTTTCTTT
TRBV27	TRBD2	.	TRBJ2-1	CASSLSGRTSAYNEQFF	TGTGCCAGCAGTTTATCTGGTCGGACTAGCGCCTACAATGAGCAGTTCTTC
TRBV10-3	.	.	TRBJ2-5	CAISRDTYQETQYF	TGTGCCATCAGCCGGGACACATACCAAGAGACCCAGTACTTC
TRBV2	TRBD1	.	TRBJ2-5	CASGQGMTETQYF	TGTGCCAGCGGACAGGGGATGACAGAGACCCAGTACTTC
TRBV5-8	.	.	TRBJ1-5	CASSLVAVNQPQHF	TGTGCCAGCAGCTTGGTGGCAGTCAATCAGCCCCAGCATTTT
TRBV2	.	.	TRBJ2-7	CATLGASSYEQYF	TGTGCCACCCTGGGGGCCAGCTCCTACGAGCAGTACTTC
TRBV3-1/TRBV3-2	.	.	TRBJ1-4	CASSQGPNPGSPRKLFF	TGTGCCAGCAGCCAAGGCCCAAACCCAGGGTCCCCACGAAAACTGTTTTTT
TRBV10-2	.	once	TRBJ2-5	CASSEGGRGVKTQYF	TGCGCCAGCAGTGAGGGTGGCAGGGGGGTTAAGACCCAGTACTTC
TRBV2	.	.	TRBJ1-2	CASSERDISNYGYTF	TGTGCCAGCTCCGAGAGGGACATTTCTAACTATGGCTACACCTTC